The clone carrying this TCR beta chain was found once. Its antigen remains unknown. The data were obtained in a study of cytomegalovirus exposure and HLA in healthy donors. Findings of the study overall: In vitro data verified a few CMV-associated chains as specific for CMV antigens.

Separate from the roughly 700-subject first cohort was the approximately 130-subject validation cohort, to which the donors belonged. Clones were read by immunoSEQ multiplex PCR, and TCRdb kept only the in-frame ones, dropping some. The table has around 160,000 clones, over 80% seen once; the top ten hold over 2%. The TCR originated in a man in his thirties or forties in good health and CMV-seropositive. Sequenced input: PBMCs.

The CDR3: CASSYSTGETQYF. The DNA of the CDR3 is TGTGCCAGCAGTTACTCTACAGGGGAGACCCAGTACTTC. The chain joins TRBV6-5 to TRBJ2-5; perhaps TRBD1 as D (6 bases). V lost 0 bases and J 5 bases, leaving 7 bases between the germline ends. Germline-derived CDR1 and CDR2 are MNHEY and SVGAGI. The CDR3 loop spans 13 amino acids.